This TCR beta chain stems from a study of blood T cell repertoires in COVID-19. At the level of the study: Samples came from the United States, Italy and Spain, spanning acute and convalescent COVID-19. PBMCs, B-cell-depleted T cells, or T cells were the source of the cDNA or gDNA that made up the material.

Those enrolled in Seattle joined during active infection and were followed longitudinally afterward. Germline assignment: CDR1 MGHRA and CDR2 YSYEKL. The V end lost 0 bases, the J end lost 8 bases, and 11 bases lay between the germline ends. The CDR3 has 14 residues. In the authors' workflow: Reference gene primer amplification gave estimated nucleated cell counts. Here immunoSEQ multiplex PCR was the method, and the copy in TCRdb shows in-frame clones only, minus some. The V and J calls and the clone size are those of that table, but D and trimming were determined from the DNA. The sample has 400,000 to 450,000 clones, 88% seen once; the top ten hold roughly 12%.

The chain employs TRBV4-1 and TRBJ1-5, with a possible D match to TRBD1 (5 bases). Input material: peripheral blood. The TCR was taken from a woman in her forties or fifties with COVID-19, enrolled during active disease. The DNA for the CDR3 is TGCGCCAGCAGCCAAGAGGGCCGGGGGGAGCCCCAGCATTTT. Its protein product is CASSQEGRGEPQHF.